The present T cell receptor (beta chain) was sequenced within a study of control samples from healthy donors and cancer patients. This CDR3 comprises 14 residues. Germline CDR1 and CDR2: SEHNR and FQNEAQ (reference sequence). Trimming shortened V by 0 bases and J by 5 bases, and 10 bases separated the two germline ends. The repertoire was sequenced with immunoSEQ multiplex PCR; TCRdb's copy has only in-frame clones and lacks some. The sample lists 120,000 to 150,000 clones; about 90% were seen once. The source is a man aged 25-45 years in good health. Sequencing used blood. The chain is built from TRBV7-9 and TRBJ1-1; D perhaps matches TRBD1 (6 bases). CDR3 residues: CASSLAGGWTEAFF. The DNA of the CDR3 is TGTGCCAGCAGCTTAGCAGGGGGGTGGACTGAAGCTTTCTTT. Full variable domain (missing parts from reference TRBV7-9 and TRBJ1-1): DTGVSQNPRHKITKRGQNVTFRCDPISEHNRLYWYRQTLGQGPEFLTYFQNEAQLEKSRLLSDRFSAERPKGSFSTLEIQRTEQGDSAMYLCASSLAGGWTEAFFGQGTRLTVV.